These 27 T cell receptor beta chains were all obtained from the same sample, sequenced in a study of PD-1 blockade in classical Hodgkin lymphoma. Time point indicated: newly diagnosed, previously untreated cHL patient sample. Thawed PBMCs underwent magnetic negative selection to yield purified CD4+ T cells. This table comes from immunoSEQ multiplex PCR, and its TCRdb copy is limited to in-frame clones, with some not included. Of approximately 27,000 clones in the sample, about 90% were seen once. Sequenced material: CD4+ T cells from blood. The source of these receptors is a human donor with classical Hodgkin lymphoma.

This clone was seen a single time. The genes are TRBV5-1 and TRBJ2-1, with a weak D call TRBD2 (6 bases). CDR1 and CDR2 (germline): SGHRS, YFSETQ. Trimming pared 0 bases from V and 2 bases from J, leaving 12 bases between. CDR3 length: 16 amino acids. This CDR3 reads CASSLVPGGPYNEQFF. CDR3 DNA sequence: TGCGCCAGCAGCTTGGTGCCCGGGGGACCCTACAATGAGCAGTTCTTC.

The J gene is TRBJ2-7, the V gene TRBV7-2; maybe TRBD1 (6 bases). The germline gives CDR1 SGHTA, CDR2 FQGNSA. Deletions cut 2 bases from V and 0 bases from J, with 11 bases between. This CDR3 contains 15 residues. The CDR3 DNA reads TGTGCCAGCAGCTTAAAGTCAGGGGACTCCTACGAGCAGTACTTC. Its translation: CASSLKSGDSYEQYF.

This chain links TRBV23-1 with TRBJ2-1, with D possibly matching TRBD1 (7 bases). TRBV23-1 is known as an ORF, though its function is uncertain. V lost 7 bases and J 0 bases, leaving 25 bases between the germline ends. CDR3 size: 19 residues. The CDR3 loop reads CASTRDRGGGGSSYNEQFF. In DNA form, the CDR3 reads TGCGCCAGCACCAGGGACAGAGGGGGCGGAGGGAGCTCCTACAATGAGCAGTTCTTC.

V usage is TRBV6-4 and J usage is TRBJ2-1; 7 positions match TRBD2. Losses at the gene ends were 1 base for V and 9 bases for J; bases not matched to a gene: 3. Germline V gene data show CDR1 as MRHNA and CDR2 as SNTAGT. The CDR3 runs 13 residues. CDR3 coding DNA: TGTGCCAGCAGTGACTGGGGGGGGAGTGAGCAGTTCTTC. Amino acids: CASSDWGGSEQFF.

This rearrangement joins TRBV10-3 to TRBJ1-2, with 7 bases fitting TRBD1. Germline lookup yields CDR1 ENHRY and CDR2 SYGVKD. This CDR3 spans 14 amino acids. Trimming removed 6 bases from V and 0 bases from J; junction bases left unmatched: 4. In nucleotides, the CDR3 is TGTGCCATCAGGGGGGGACAGCCTAACTATGGCTACACCTTC. It encodes CAIRGGQPNYGYTF.

This clone was recorded once. The rearrangement links TRBV5-1 to TRBJ1-3; D may be TRBD1 (6 bases). CDR3 length: 17 amino acids. The ends were cut back, 0 bases at V and 0 bases at J, with 13 bases in the middle. CDR1 SGHRS and CDR2 YFSETQ come from the germline V gene. CDR3 residues: CASSLGPQQGSGNTIYF. In DNA, the CDR3 is TGCGCCAGCAGCTTGGGGCCGCAACAGGGCTCTGGAAACACCATATATTTT.

CDR3 protein: CASSQRTSGTGELFF. CDR3 nucleotide sequence: TGCGCCAGCAGCCAGCGGACTAGCGGCACCGGGGAGCTGTTTTTT. V usage is TRBV4-1 and J usage is TRBJ2-2; 10 nucleotides line up with TRBD2. In germline, CDR1 is MGHRA, CDR2 YSYEKL. V was pared by 3 bases and J by 4 bases, with 2 bases of the junction left unmatched. The CDR3 spans 15 residues.

V is TRBV5-4 and J is TRBJ1-2, with D tentatively TRBD1 (5 bases). V was cut by 5 bases and J by 3 bases, with 17 bases left in between. Per the germline V gene, CDR1 is SGHNT and CDR2 is YYREEE (reference sequence). The CDR3 contains 15 residues. For the CDR3, the DNA is TGTGCCAGCAGTCGTGGTGTTGGGGGTGACTATGGCTACACCTTC. This codes for CASSRGVGGDYGYTF.

This CDR3 reads CASSYWTSGDNEQFF. DNA for the CDR3: TGTGCCAGCAGTTACTGGACTAGCGGGGACAATGAGCAGTTCTTC. This rearrangement joins TRBV6-6 to TRBJ2-1, with 12 bases that match TRBD2. Germline V gene sequence: CDR1 MNHNY, CDR2 SVGAGI (reference sequence). V trimming: 1 base; J trimming: 5 bases; junction bases outside the gene matches: 0. The CDR3 consists of 15 residues.

V is TRBV27 and J is TRBJ1-6, with TRBD1 as a possible D gene (6 bases). V was shortened by 4 bases and J by 6 bases, with 10 bases between the two germline ends. This CDR3 contains 14 residues. Germline CDR1 and CDR2: MNHEY and SMNVEV (reference sequence). The CDR3 loop is CASSSRRGNSPLHF. The CDR3 region has the DNA TGTGCCAGCAGTTCGCGCAGGGGTAATTCACCCCTCCACTTT.

The CDR3 bases are TGTGCCAGCAGGGACACAGATACGCAGTATTTT. Translated: CASRDTDTQYF. The V gene is TRBV28, the J gene TRBJ2-3; no definite D call. CDR1 MDHEN and CDR2 SYDVKM come from the germline V gene. Trimming pared 6 bases from V and 2 bases from J, leaving 3 bases between. The CDR3 is made up of 11 amino acids. Using reference TRBV28 and TRBJ2-3 for the parts outside the CDR3, the full variable domain is DVKVTQSSRYLVKRTGEKVFLECVQDMDHENMFWYRQDPGLGLRLIYFSYDVKMKEKGDIPEGYSVSREKKERFSLILESASTNQTSMYLCASRDTDTQYFGPGTRLTVL.

This chain joins TRBV28 and TRBJ1-1; TRBD1 matches at 7 bases. Germline V gives CDR1 MDHEN, CDR2 SYDVKM. Trimming cost V 3 bases and J 0 bases; bases outside gene matches: 7. The CDR3 covers 16 residues. The CDR3 DNA reads TGTGCCAGCAGTTTCTCCCGGCAGGGGGTGAACACTGAAGCTTTCTTT. Its protein is CASSFSRQGVNTEAFF.

V usage is TRBV5-1 and J usage is TRBJ2-2, with 12 bases fitting TRBD2. Unmatched junction bases numbered 6, after V lost 4 bases and J lost 5 bases. This CDR3 region has 16 residues. CDR1 and CDR2 from the germline V gene are SGHRS and YFSETQ. This chain's CDR3 is CASSISGTSGTGELFF. In nucleotides, the CDR3 is TGCGCCAGCAGCATTTCCGGGACTAGCGGGACCGGGGAGCTGTTTTTT.

The rearrangement links TRBV5-1 to TRBJ1-2; no clear D. The CDR3 consists of 15 residues. In germline, CDR1 is SGHRS, CDR2 YFSETQ. V lost 4 bases and J lost 0, with 13 bases in between. CDR3 sequence: CASSQEQRTNYGYTF. CDR3 coding DNA: TGCGCCAGCAGCCAAGAACAGCGAACTAACTATGGCTACACCTTC.

This chain joins TRBV7-9 and TRBJ1-2; D call uncertain. The germline gives CDR1 SEHNR, CDR2 FQNEAQ (reference sequence). V lost 5 bases and J lost 5, with 12 bases in between. This CDR3 is 13 amino acids long. CDR3 coding DNA: TGTGCCAGCAGCACAAACAGCCCTTATGGCTACACCTTC. It codes for CASSTNSPYGYTF.

The chain uses TRBV5-1 and TRBJ2-1; D might be TRBD1 or TRBD2, each matching 6 bases. The CDR3 is 12 amino acids. V lost 4 bases, J lost 13 bases, and 15 bases lay in between. Germline CDR1 and CDR2: SGHRS and YFSETQ. CDR3 sequence: CASSVGRGHQFF. CDR3 DNA: TGCGCCAGCAGCGTAGGACGGGGGCATCAGTTCTTC.

This CDR3 is CASRPMIQGAGAFF. The CDR3 DNA reads TGTGCCAGCAGACCTATGATACAGGGGGCAGGAGCTTTCTTT. The chain uses TRBV28 and TRBJ1-1, with 9 nucleotides matching TRBD1. Germline-derived CDR1 and CDR2 are MDHEN and SYDVKM. The junction had 12 bases not matched to a gene; V was cut back by 6 bases and J by 10 bases. The CDR3 is made up of 14 amino acids.

This rearrangement joins TRBV7-9 to TRBJ1-2; D ambiguous. Between the trimmed V and J ends, which lost 2 bases and 2 bases, there was a span of 0 bases. This CDR3 is 11 amino acids long. The germline V gene has CDR1 SEHNR and CDR2 FQNEAQ (reference sequence). The CDR3: CASSLNYGYTF. The CDR3 DNA reads as TGTGCCAGCAGCTTAAACTATGGCTACACCTTC.

The chain joins TRBV30 to TRBJ2-2; no clear D. V lost 2 bases, J lost 2 bases, and 6 bases lay in between. The V gene's germline CDR1 is GTSNPN and CDR2 SVGIG (reference sequence). CDR3 length equals 13 residues. CDR3 sequence: CAWSTQNTGELFF. The CDR3 DNA reads as TGTGCCTGGAGTACCCAAAACACCGGGGAGCTGTTTTTT.

V is TRBV29-1 and J is TRBJ2-3; possibly TRBD1 for D (5 bases). Germline CDR1 and CDR2: SQVTM and ANQGSEA. This CDR3 is built from 13 residues. V was shortened by 5 bases and J by 3 bases, with 12 bases between the two germline ends. For the CDR3, the DNA is TGCAGCGTTTCGCAGGGAAGAACAGATACGCAGTATTTT. This gives the protein CSVSQGRTDTQYF.

The rearrangement uses TRBV5-4 and TRBJ2-7; tentatively, D is TRBD1 or TRBD2 (5 bases each). Germline CDR1 is SGHNT and CDR2 is YYREEE (reference sequence). Trimming pared 2 bases from V and 6 bases from J, leaving 15 bases between. CDR3 length equals 14 residues. CDR3 DNA: TGTGCCAGCAGCTTCGGGGCAGAGCATGGCGAGCAGTACTTC. Its translation: CASSFGAEHGEQYF.

V usage is TRBV10-3 and J usage is TRBJ2-7, with a tentative D call TRBD1 (5 bases). The CDR3 runs to 14 residues. Germline V gives CDR1 ENHRY, CDR2 SYGVKD. V lost 3 bases, J lost 0 bases, and 9 bases lay in between. For the CDR3, the DNA is TGTGCCATCAGTGAAGCACAGGCCTCCTACGAGCAGTACTTC. Encoded protein: CAISEAQASYEQYF.

The chain joins TRBV18 to TRBJ2-1; D possibly corresponds to TRBD2 (5 bases). The CDR3 extends over 13 amino acids. Trimming shortened V by 3 bases and J by 5 bases, and 8 bases separated the two germline ends. In germline, CDR1 is KGHSH, CDR2 LQKENI. The DNA for the CDR3 is TGTGCCAGCTCACCGTTACTAGACAATGAGCAGTTCTTC. Translated, it gives CASSPLLDNEQFF. Based on the CDR3 plus reference TRBV18 and TRBJ2-1, the full variable domain is NAGVMQNPRHLVRRRGQEARLRCSPMKGHSHVYWYRQLPEEGLKFMVYLQKENIIDESGMPKERFSAEFPKEGPSILRIQQVVRGDSAAYFCASSPLLDNEQFFGPGTRLTVL.

The rearrangement links TRBV10-3 to TRBJ2-7; D call uncertain. CDR1 and CDR2 (germline): ENHRY, SYGVKD. This CDR3 spans 12 amino acids. Between the trimmed V and J ends, which lost 3 bases and 0 bases, there was a span of 3 bases. DNA of the CDR3: TGTGCCATCAGTGATTCCTCCTACGAGCAGTACTTC. Translated, it gives CAISDSSYEQYF.

This chain links TRBV5-1 with TRBJ2-2; TRBD1 matches at 10 bases. The CDR3 runs 15 residues. CDR1 SGHRS and CDR2 YFSETQ come from the germline V gene. V shed 0 bases and J 4 bases; nucleotides not matched to a gene: 0. CDR3 sequence reads: CASSLGDRGTGELFF. The DNA for the CDR3 is TGCGCCAGCAGCTTGGGGGACAGGGGCACCGGGGAGCTGTTTTTT.

This chain uses TRBV6-6 with TRBJ1-5, with D possibly being TRBD1 (5 bases). The germline V gene encodes CDR1 MNHNY and CDR2 SVGAGI (reference sequence). V gave up 7 bases and J gave up 3 bases, with 16 bases separating them. This CDR3 contains 15 residues. CDR3 residues: CASTPGGGVNQPQHF. CDR3 bases: TGTGCCAGCACCCCCGGAGGAGGGGTCAATCAGCCCCAGCATTTT.

This chain connects TRBV27 to TRBJ2-2; a possible D gene is TRBD2 (6 bases). Trimming took 5 bases from V and 4 from J, leaving 14 bases between them. The CDR3 consists of 15 residues. Germline assignment: CDR1 MNHEY and CDR2 SMNVEV (reference sequence). CDR3 DNA sequence: TGTGCCAGCAGTATGCGGGGTTACGGCACCGGGGAGCTGTTTTTT. It codes for CASSMRGYGTGELFF.